The source of this T cell receptor (beta chain) is a study of cytomegalovirus exposure and HLA in healthy donors. The overall study: As released early, the data held 80 million to 90 million unique TCRs from HLA-typed donors. Study-wide points: It was reported that the classifier diagnosed cytomegalovirus status with high specificity and sensitivity in both the original and validation cohorts. In a later analysis, a missense DCLRE1C variant was linked to TCR beta V- and J-gene trimming.

PCR was performed using 60 Vbeta and 13 Jbeta primers. Libraries were prepared by immunoSEQ multiplex PCR; TCRdb keeps only in-frame clonotypes and omits some of them. The table records nearly 100,000 clones, roughly a tenth of them present only once. This clone has just a few counts. The antigen remains unidentified. The V and J ends lost 4 bases and 2 bases respectively, with 15 bases between them. This CDR3 comprises 15 residues. This TCR derives from a man over 45 in good health and CMV-seropositive. Material: PBMCs. The chain links TRBV23-1 to TRBJ2-7, with D uncertain. TRBV23-1 is designated an ORF whose function remains uncertain. In DNA, the CDR3 is TGCGCCAGCAGTCCCCCAGGATGCCCTCCCTACGAGCAGTACTTC. It translates to CASSPPGCPPYEQYF.